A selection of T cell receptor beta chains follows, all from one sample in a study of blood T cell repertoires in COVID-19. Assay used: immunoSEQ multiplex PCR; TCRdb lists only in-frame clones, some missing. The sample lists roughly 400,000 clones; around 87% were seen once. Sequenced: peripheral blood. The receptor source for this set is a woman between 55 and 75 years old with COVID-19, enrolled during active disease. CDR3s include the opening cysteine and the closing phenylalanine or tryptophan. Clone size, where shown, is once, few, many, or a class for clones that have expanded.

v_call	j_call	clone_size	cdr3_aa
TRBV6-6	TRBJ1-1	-	CASSLDRDSLGNTEAFF
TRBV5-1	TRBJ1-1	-	CASSGYMYQGTEAFF
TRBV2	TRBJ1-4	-	CASSLREVTNEKLFF
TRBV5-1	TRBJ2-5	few	CASSTRGGETQYF
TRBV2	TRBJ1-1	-	CAWGTPAFF
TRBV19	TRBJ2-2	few	CASTRQAGELFF
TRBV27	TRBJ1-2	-	CASSLLGTGGNYGYTF
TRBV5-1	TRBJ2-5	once	CASSLARRAGQETQYF
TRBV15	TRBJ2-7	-	CATSPRGRVYEQYF
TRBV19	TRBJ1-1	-	CASSALGGARNTEAFF
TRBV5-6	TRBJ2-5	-	CASSRRDRLVGTQYF
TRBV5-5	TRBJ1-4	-	CASSFSSEKLFF
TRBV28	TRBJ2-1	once	CASSLAAEQFF
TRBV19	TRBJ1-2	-	CASNDPGQGYGYTF
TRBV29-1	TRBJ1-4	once	CSAGGRADGKLFF
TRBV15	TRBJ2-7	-	CATSRGTGRNSYEQYF
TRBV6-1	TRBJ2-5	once	CASSEAGGWKTQYF
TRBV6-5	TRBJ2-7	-	CASRAFAGSYEQYF
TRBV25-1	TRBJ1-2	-	CASRWGGRDGYTF
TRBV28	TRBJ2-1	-	CASSLSPGGFYNEQFF
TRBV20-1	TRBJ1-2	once	CSASLRDRAFGYTF
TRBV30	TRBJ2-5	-	CAWGRGRLETQYF
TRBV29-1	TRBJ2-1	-	CSVSPGRMNEQFF
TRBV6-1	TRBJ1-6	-	CASSDPRDSDSYNSPLHF
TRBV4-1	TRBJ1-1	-	CASSPWGGGGRIGGTEAFF
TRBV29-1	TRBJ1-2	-	CSVDRRAGYGYTF
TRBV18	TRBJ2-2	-	CATRLRDRNTGELFF
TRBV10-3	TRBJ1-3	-	CATRPPDSPGNTIYF
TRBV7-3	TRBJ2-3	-	CASSLLGRGSDTQYF
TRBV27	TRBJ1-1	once	CASSLNRDTQMTEAFF
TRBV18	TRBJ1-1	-	CASSPSQGAGTEAFF
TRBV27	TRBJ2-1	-	CASSLWTRGTYNEQFF
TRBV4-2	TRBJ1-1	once	CASSPRGTEAFF
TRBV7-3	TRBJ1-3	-	CASSLMAGPGNTIYF
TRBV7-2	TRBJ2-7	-	CASSTRSEQYF
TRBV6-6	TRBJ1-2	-	CASSSFTGNGYTF
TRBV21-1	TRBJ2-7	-	CASSSSSDEQYF
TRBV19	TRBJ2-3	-	CASSPGTGFADTQYF
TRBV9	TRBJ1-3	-	CASSVEMGDFSGNTIYF
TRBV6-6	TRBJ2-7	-	CASSPQPFTFYEQYF
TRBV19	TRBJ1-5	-	CASSFKEVQPQHF
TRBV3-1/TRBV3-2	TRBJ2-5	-	CASSGGGQETQYF
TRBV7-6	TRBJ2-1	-	CASSLAGTGNSDPNYNEQFF
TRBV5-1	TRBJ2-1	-	CASSIYGGEQFF
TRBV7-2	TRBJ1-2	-	CASSPSMTIHGYTF
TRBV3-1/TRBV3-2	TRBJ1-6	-	CASSLLGTDNSPLHF
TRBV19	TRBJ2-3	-	CASSIPGRQASTDTQYF
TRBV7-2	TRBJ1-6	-	CASSVGQGYSPLHF
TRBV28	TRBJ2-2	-	CATRAGTESGELFF
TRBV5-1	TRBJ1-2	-	CASSLAEGGGGYTF
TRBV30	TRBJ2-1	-	CAWSLYEQFF